Following are 26 T cell receptor beta chains from one sample sequenced in a study of shared clonotypes between healthy human individuals. Data came from immunoSEQ multiplex PCR; TCRdb stores just in-frame clones and leaves some out. The sample consists of 900,000 to 1,200,000 clones, 78% of them appearing once. The sequencing input was memory CD4+ T cells from PBMCs. The subset denotes: CD45RA-negative fraction. Receptors were obtained from a man between 18 and 29 years old in good health. Some clones in this sample may be carry-over from other donors' samples.

Only a few counts were recorded for this clone. V gene TRBV6-5 combines with J gene TRBJ1-2; D is ambiguous. The V gene's germline CDR1 is MNHEY and CDR2 SVGAGI. V gave up 6 bases and J gave up 1 base, with 12 bases separating them. The CDR3 consists of 14 residues. DNA of the CDR3: TGTGCCAGCAGGATCGCCCCCGATAACTATGGCTACACCTTC. Its translation: CASRIAPDNYGYTF.

About this clone: At the DNA level, this CDR3 is encoded by other sequences in the same sample as well. V usage is TRBV18 and J usage is TRBJ1-1, with TRBD1 matching over 9 bases. With V trimmed by 6 bases and J by 1 base, 6 bases remained unmatched. The CDR3 is 15 residues long. Per germline, CDR1 KGHSH and CDR2 LQKENI. CDR3 region: CASSPATGGNTEAFF. The CDR3 DNA is TGTGCCAGCTCCCCAGCGACAGGGGGGAACACTGAAGCTTTCTTT.

This chain links TRBV5-1 with TRBJ2-1; the match to TRBD2 covers 8 bases. The CDR3 contains 15 residues. Trimming cost V 4 bases and J 7 bases; bases outside gene matches: 10. CDR1 is SGHRS, CDR2 YFSETQ, per germline. Here the CDR3 DNA reads TGCGCCAGCAGCCTGGAGGGGTCTAGCGGGAATGAGCAGTTCTTC. This sequence encodes CASSLEGSSGNEQFF.

With respect to this clone: Just one base apart from a much larger clone, this may be a read error. This sample also contains other DNA sequences that code for the same CDR3. The chain has TRBV7-9 and TRBJ1-1; D is unclear. This CDR3 is built from 13 residues. V lost 2 bases, J lost 0 bases, and 4 bases lay in between. Germline V lookup: CDR1 SEHNR, CDR2 FQNEAQ (reference sequence). The CDR3 here is CASSLQLNTEAFF. CDR3 in DNA: TGTGCCAGCAGCTTACAGTTGAACACTGAAGCTTTCTTT.

On this clone: The junction differs from germline at one of its ends, possibly a read error. The gene calls are TRBV4-1 and TRBJ1-4; D perhaps matches TRBD1 (5 bases). CDR1 is MGHRA, CDR2 YSYEKL, per germline. This CDR3 has 15 amino acids. CDR3 DNA sequence: TGTGCCAGCAGCCATACAGGAGGAAGGCAGGAAAAACTGTTTTTT. It translates to CASSHTGGRQEKLFF.

V gene TRBV27 combines with J gene TRBJ1-1, with D unresolved. In germline, CDR1 is MNHEY, CDR2 SMNVEV (reference sequence). The CDR3 has 13 amino acids. The ends were cut back, 6 bases at V and 11 bases at J, with 19 bases in the middle. The DNA of the CDR3 is TGTGCCAGCAGCCCAAGGAGGGAGCGTGAGGCTTTCTTT. This translates into CASSPRREREAFF.

This clone has a count of ten or more. Other DNA sequences in this specimen translate into the identical CDR3. The rearrangement uses TRBV2 and TRBJ1-4; no clear D. Germline CDR1 SNHLY, CDR2 FYNNEI. V dropped 6 bases and J dropped 5 bases, with 10 bases sitting between them. This CDR3 has 13 amino acids. The CDR3 spells CASRGGPNEKLFF. The CDR3 nucleotides are TGTGCCAGCAGGGGAGGACCGAATGAAAAACTGTTTTTT.

Only one count was recorded for this clone. The rearrangement links TRBV2 to TRBJ1-4, with 7 bases that match TRBD1. Germline CDR1 SNHLY, CDR2 FYNNEI. CDR3 length equals 15 residues. Trimming took 6 bases from V and 7 from J; bases not matched to a gene: 11. CDR3: CASSPPTGRLEKLFF. CDR3 bases: TGTGCCAGCAGCCCCCCGACAGGGCGTCTTGAAAAACTGTTTTTT.

This clone was observed a few times. The chain couples TRBV5-1 to TRBJ2-1; 10 nucleotides line up with TRBD2. The CDR3 has 15 residues. V gave up 0 bases and J gave up 6 bases; unmatched junction bases: 3. In germline, CDR1 is SGHRS, CDR2 YFSETQ. The CDR3 here is CASSLESGRGNEQFF. Written as DNA, the CDR3 is TGCGCCAGCAGCTTGGAAAGCGGGAGGGGCAATGAGCAGTTCTTC.

The chain couples TRBV6-5 to TRBJ1-1; the D is unclear. The CDR3 consists of 14 residues. V was cut by 5 bases and J by 1 base, with 11 bases left in between. Germline V lookup: CDR1 MNHEY, CDR2 SVGAGI. CDR3 nucleotides: TGTGCCAGCAGTCCCGGCCCCCGGAACACTGAAGCTTTCTTT. It is translated as CASSPGPRNTEAFF.

The chain is built from TRBV9 and TRBJ1-5; D gene unclear. The ends were cut back, 3 bases at V and 0 bases at J, with 10 bases in the middle. From germline, CDR1 is SGDLS and CDR2 YYNGEE. The CDR3 is 15 residues long. CDR3 in amino acids: CASSATGSSNQPQHF. CDR3 nucleotides: TGTGCCAGCAGCGCGACCGGCAGTAGCAATCAGCCCCAGCATTTT.

This chain joins TRBV10-2 and TRBJ1-1, with TRBD1 matching 7 bases. The ends lost 8 bases at V and 6 bases at J; junction bases unmatched: 9. Germline loops: CDR1 WSHSY, CDR2 SAAADI. The CDR3 consists of 13 residues. The CDR3 reads CASGTLRGAEAFF. CDR3 bases: TGCGCCAGCGGTACTCTCAGGGGGGCTGAAGCTTTCTTT.

V is TRBV5-4 and J is TRBJ1-1; D possibly corresponds to TRBD1 (5 bases). The V and J ends lost 6 bases and 8 bases respectively, with 17 bases between them. Germline V gene data show CDR1 as SGHNT and CDR2 as YYREEE (reference sequence). This CDR3 spans 13 amino acids. CDR3: CASTKLGDHEAFF. The CDR3 DNA is TGTGCCAGCACTAAACTAGGGGACCACGAAGCTTTCTTT.

The V gene is TRBV20-1, the J gene TRBJ2-7, with a weak D call TRBD1 (6 bases). There are 11 residues in the CDR3. Deletions cut 6 bases from V and 9 bases from J, with 15 bases between. Germline V gene data show CDR1 as DFQATT and CDR2 as SNEGSKA (reference sequence). The CDR3 here is CSADTGRGQYF. Here the CDR3 DNA reads TGCAGTGCGGACACAGGGAGAGGGCAGTACTTC.

The chain couples TRBV5-1 to TRBJ2-7; 9 nucleotides agree with TRBD1. Looked up from germline, CDR1 is SGHRS and CDR2 is YFSETQ. The CDR3 is made up of 13 amino acids. J gave up 6 bases and V 4 bases, and 5 bases lay outside the gene matches. The CDR3 DNA sequence: TGCGCCAGCAGCATAGTGGGACAGGGCGAGCAGTACTTC. Residues: CASSIVGQGEQYF.

With regard to this clone: It may be a read error: a sequence one base away is much more abundant. As DNA, the CDR3 is TGTGCCAGCAGTCTAGCGGGAGGGACCTACAAGCAGTACTTC. The encoded protein is CASSLAGGTYKQYF. The rearrangement links TRBV28 to TRBJ2-7; 12 positions agree with TRBD2. The CDR3 has 14 amino acids. Per the germline V gene, CDR1 is MDHEN and CDR2 is SYDVKM.

V and J are TRBV7-3 and TRBJ2-2; unclear D gene. V was shortened by 1 base and J by 5 bases, with 8 bases between the two germline ends. The CDR3 is made up of 14 amino acids. CDR1 and CDR2 (germline): SGHTA, FQGTGA. CDR3 nucleotides: TGTGCCAGCAGCTTAATAGCCGTGACCGGGGAGCTGTTTTTT. Protein product: CASSLIAVTGELFF.

This chain links TRBV29-1 with TRBJ2-1; D might be TRBD2 (5 bases). CDR1 and CDR2 (germline): SQVTM, ANQGSEA. This CDR3 has 12 amino acids. Trimming pared 7 bases from V and 8 bases from J, leaving 15 bases between. Here the CDR3 DNA reads TGCAGCGCAGGACTCCTTTTGGATGAGCAGTTCTTC. Translation gives CSAGLLLDEQFF.

The chain couples TRBV4-1 to TRBJ2-1; no reliable D call. The CDR3 consists of 16 residues. V dropped 2 bases and J dropped 7 bases, with 18 bases sitting between them. Germline CDR1 is MGHRA and CDR2 is YSYEKL. The DNA for the CDR3 is TGCGCCAGCAGCCAAAGAATAGGTTCCTCGGCGAATGAGCAGTTCTTC. Amino acids: CASSQRIGSSANEQFF.

The chain combines TRBV19 with TRBJ1-2; 7 positions match TRBD1. Germline-derived CDR1 and CDR2 are LNHDA and SQIVND (reference sequence). Trimming removed 5 bases from V and 1 base from J; junction bases left unmatched: 4. The CDR3 length is 14 residues. The CDR3 region is CASSSGQVNYGYTF. For the CDR3, the DNA is TGTGCCAGTAGTTCTGGACAGGTTAACTATGGCTACACCTTC.

V and J are TRBV5-1 and TRBJ1-1, with D possibly being TRBD1 (6 bases). The CDR3 has 15 amino acids. The germline V gene encodes CDR1 SGHRS and CDR2 YFSETQ. Trimming removed 0 bases from V and 4 bases from J, with 13 bases in between. CDR3 DNA sequence: TGCGCCAGCAGCTTGGCGGGGGGCCCGGTCACTGAAGCTTTCTTT. Amino acid sequence: CASSLAGGPVTEAFF.

The chain has TRBV2 and TRBJ1-5; 8 nucleotides align to TRBD1. V shed 5 bases and J 3 bases; nucleotides not matched to a gene: 9. This CDR3 region has 16 residues. From germline, CDR1 is SNHLY and CDR2 FYNNEI. CDR3 DNA sequence: TGTGCCAGCAGTAGGGGGGTGACAGGGGTCAATCAGCCCCAGCATTTT. Translated: CASSRGVTGVNQPQHF.

This chain connects TRBV27 to TRBJ1-5; 8 positions agree with TRBD1. The CDR3 length is 14 residues. Germline-derived CDR1 and CDR2 are MNHEY and SMNVEV (reference sequence). J gave up 2 bases and V 5 bases, and 2 bases lay outside the gene matches. In DNA, the CDR3 is TGTGCCAGCAGTCTGGACAGGGGCAATCAGCCCCAGCATTTT. This translates into CASSLDRGNQPQHF.

This chain uses TRBV4-2 with TRBJ2-7, with 7 bases lining up with TRBD1. CDR1 and CDR2 (germline): LGHNA, YNFKEQ. V lost 1 base and J lost 7; bases outside the gene matches: 10. CDR3 length equals 15 residues. This CDR3 reads CASSQAEGQSMEQYF. DNA for the CDR3: TGTGCCAGCAGCCAAGCTGAGGGACAGAGTATGGAGCAGTACTTC.

The gene calls are TRBV7-3 and TRBJ2-3, with 9 bases aligning to TRBD2. The CDR3 spans 15 residues. J gave up 4 bases and V 2 bases, and 4 bases lay outside the gene matches. The germline V gene has CDR1 SGHTA and CDR2 FQGTGA. As DNA, the CDR3 is TGTGCCAGCAGCTTAGCTCTAGCGGGGCCAGATACGCAGTATTTT. Residues: CASSLALAGPDTQYF.

In regard to this clone: A much larger clone is a single base away; this may be a read error. The chain links TRBV10-3 to TRBJ1-1, with D maybe TRBD1 (5 bases). V shed 4 bases and J shed 4 bases, with 10 bases lying between them. There are 13 residues in the CDR3. CDR1 and CDR2 (germline): ENHRY, SYGVKD. The DNA for the CDR3 is TGTGCCATCAGTGGACAGTCGAGCACTGAAGCTTTCTTT. This codes for CAISGQSSTEAFF.